The sequence of this T cell receptor beta chain was determined in a study of T cells in Graves' hyperthyroidism and ophthalmopathy. Orbital computed tomography, thyroid ultrasound, serum thyroxine and TRAb, and clinical symptoms together informed the diagnoses. With 3 bases removed from V and 1 base from J, the gap between germline ends came to 6 bases. Germline V gene sequence: CDR1 MDHEN, CDR2 SYDVKM. The CDR3 is 13 residues long. Many counts were recorded for this clonotype. Researchers amplified the TCR beta CDR3 regions from RNA transcripts. The TCR CDR3 first-round RT-PCR relied on the HTBI primer set. TCRdb called the multiplex PCR reads again in MiXCR, with one record for every CDR3 protein. In the table there are under 300,000 distinct CDR3 sequences, roughly 13% of which are singletons.

The TCR originated in a woman in her 40s with Graves' hyperthyroidism. Source material: blood. The chain couples TRBV28 to TRBJ1-1, with D hard to call. This CDR3 is CASSFIWNTEAFF. The DNA for the CDR3 is TGTGCCAGCAGTTTCATTTGGAACACTGAAGCTTTCTTT.